Sequencing of this T cell receptor (beta chain) was carried out in a study of blood T cell repertoires in COVID-19. The V gene's germline CDR1 is LGHNA and CDR2 YNFKEQ. V shed 3 bases and J 6 bases; nucleotides not matched to a gene: 7. The CDR3 consists of 14 residues. The table came from immunoSEQ multiplex PCR; TCRdb's copy has only in-frame clones and leaves some out. The repertoire holds about 74,000 clones, roughly 88% seen once, with around 2.8% in the top ten. The chain couples TRBV4-2 to TRBJ2-7; 8 positions match TRBD2. The sequencing input was peripheral blood. This clonotype was sampled from a man in his 70s with active or convalescent COVID-19. CDR3 loop: CASSQKREFGEQYF. CDR3 nucleotide sequence: TGTGCCAGCAGCCAGAAGCGGGAGTTCGGCGAGCAGTACTTC.